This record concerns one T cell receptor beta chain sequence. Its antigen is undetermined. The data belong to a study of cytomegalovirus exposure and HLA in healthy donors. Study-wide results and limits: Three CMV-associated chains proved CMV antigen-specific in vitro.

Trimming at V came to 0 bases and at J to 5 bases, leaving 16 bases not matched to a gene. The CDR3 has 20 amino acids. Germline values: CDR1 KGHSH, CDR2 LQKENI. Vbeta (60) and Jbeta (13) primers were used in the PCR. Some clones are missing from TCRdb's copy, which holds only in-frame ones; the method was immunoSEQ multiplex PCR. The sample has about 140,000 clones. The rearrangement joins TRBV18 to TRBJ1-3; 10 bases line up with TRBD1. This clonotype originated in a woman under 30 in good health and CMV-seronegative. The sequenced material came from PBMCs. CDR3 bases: TGTGCCAGCTCACCACCGGCCCTTTTGACAGGGGGCGAAGGCCGAAACACCATATATTTT. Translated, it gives CASSPPALLTGGEGRNTIYF.